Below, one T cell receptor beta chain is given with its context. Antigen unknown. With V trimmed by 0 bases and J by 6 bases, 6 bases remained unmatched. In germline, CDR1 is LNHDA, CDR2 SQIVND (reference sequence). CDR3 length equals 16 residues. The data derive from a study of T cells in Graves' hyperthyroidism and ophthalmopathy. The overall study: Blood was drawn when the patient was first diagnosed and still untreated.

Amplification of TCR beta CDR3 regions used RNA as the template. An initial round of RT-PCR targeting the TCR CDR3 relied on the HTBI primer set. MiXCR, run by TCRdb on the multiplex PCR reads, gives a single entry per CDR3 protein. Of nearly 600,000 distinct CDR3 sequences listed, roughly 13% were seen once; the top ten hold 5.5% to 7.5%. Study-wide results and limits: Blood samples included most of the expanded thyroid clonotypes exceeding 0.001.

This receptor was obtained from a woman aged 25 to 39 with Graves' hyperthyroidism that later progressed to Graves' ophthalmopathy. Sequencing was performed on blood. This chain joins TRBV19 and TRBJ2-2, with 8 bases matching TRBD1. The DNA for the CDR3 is TGTGCCAGTAGTATAGATCAGGGGGCTGGTTCCGGGGAGCTGTTTTTT. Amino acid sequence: CASSIDQGAGSGELFF.